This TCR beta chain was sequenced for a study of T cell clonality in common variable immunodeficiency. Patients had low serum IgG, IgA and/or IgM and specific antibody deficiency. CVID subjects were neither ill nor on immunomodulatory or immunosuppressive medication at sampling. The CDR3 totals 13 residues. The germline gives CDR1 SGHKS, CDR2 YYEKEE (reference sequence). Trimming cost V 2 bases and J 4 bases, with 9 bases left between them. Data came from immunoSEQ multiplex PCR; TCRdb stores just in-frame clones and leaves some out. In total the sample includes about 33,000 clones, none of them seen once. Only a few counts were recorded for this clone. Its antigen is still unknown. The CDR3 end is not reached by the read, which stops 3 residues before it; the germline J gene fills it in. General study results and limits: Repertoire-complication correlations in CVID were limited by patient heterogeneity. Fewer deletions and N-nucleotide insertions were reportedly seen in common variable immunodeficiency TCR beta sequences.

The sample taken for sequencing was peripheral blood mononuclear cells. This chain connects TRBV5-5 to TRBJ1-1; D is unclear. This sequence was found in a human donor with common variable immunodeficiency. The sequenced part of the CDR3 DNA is TGTGCCAGCAGCTTAGACTCGAGCACTGAA. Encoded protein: CASSLDSSTE. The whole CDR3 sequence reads CASSLDSSTEAFF.